The rows below give T cell receptor beta chains drawn from one sample of a study of T cells in Graves' hyperthyroidism and ophthalmopathy. TCRdb re-called the multiplex PCR reads through MiXCR, storing one row per CDR3 protein. The sample consists of 700,000 to 850,000 distinct CDR3 sequences, roughly a third of them appearing once. Sequenced: blood. The receptors originated from a middle-aged woman with Graves' hyperthyroidism. Each CDR3 is given with its conserved first and last residue. Each record gives: CDR3 protein, CDR3 DNA, V gene, D gene, clone size, J gene. A D gene is named only where the DNA matches it firmly. Some rows have no size entry. The others give once, few or many, or a class for an expanded clone.

cdr3_aa: CASNSRAWNTEAFF
cdr3_nt: TGTGCCAGCAACAGTCGAGCTTGGAACACTGAAGCTTTCTTT
v_call: TRBV7-9
d_call: NA
clone_size: many
j_call: TRBJ1-1

cdr3_aa: CASSEGIGGYDTEAFF
cdr3_nt: TGTGCCAGCAGTGAAGGTATAGGGGGATATGACACTGAAGCTTTCTTT
v_call: TRBV2
d_call: NA
clone_size: few
j_call: TRBJ1-1

cdr3_aa: CASSLFFAAGNEKLFF
cdr3_nt: TGTGCCAGCAGCTTATTTTTTGCGGCAGGAAATGAAAAACTGTTTTTT
v_call: TRBV7-2
d_call: NA
clone_size: few
j_call: TRBJ1-4

cdr3_aa: CSASPVDRGETEAFF
cdr3_nt: TGCAGTGCTAGCCCGGTAGACAGGGGAGAAACTGAAGCTTTCTTT
v_call: TRBV20-1
d_call: TRBD1
clone_size: many
j_call: TRBJ1-1

cdr3_aa: CASSEQQGAYGYTF
cdr3_nt: TGTGCCAGCAGCGAACAACAGGGAGCCTATGGCTACACCTTC
v_call: TRBV7-2
d_call: NA
clone_size: NA
j_call: TRBJ1-2

cdr3_aa: CASSPLLGKSSYEQYF
cdr3_nt: TGTGCCAGCAGCCCCCTTTTAGGGAAGAGCTCCTACGAGCAGTACTTC
v_call: TRBV7-8
d_call: NA
clone_size: few
j_call: TRBJ2-7

cdr3_aa: CASSQGPDANYGYTF
cdr3_nt: TGCGCCAGCAGCCAAGGACCGGACGCAAACTATGGCTACACCTTC
v_call: TRBV7-9
d_call: NA
clone_size: NA
j_call: TRBJ1-2

cdr3_aa: CAISYYGSPQHF
cdr3_nt: TGTGCCATCAGTTACTACGGTTCGCCCCAGCATTTT
v_call: TRBV6-5
d_call: NA
clone_size: NA
j_call: TRBJ1-5

cdr3_aa: CASSLVGASANEKLFF
cdr3_nt: TGCGCCAGCAGCTTGGTAGGGGCTTCGGCTAATGAAAAACTGTTTTTT
v_call: TRBV5-1
d_call: NA
clone_size: few
j_call: TRBJ1-4

cdr3_aa: CASSSYVTGELFF
cdr3_nt: TGTGCCAGCAGTTCGTACGTCACCGGGGAGCTGTTTTTT
v_call: TRBV5-4
d_call: NA
clone_size: few
j_call: TRBJ2-2

cdr3_aa: CASSGGRSTDTQYF
cdr3_nt: TGTGCCAGCTCTGGGGGGCGGAGTACAGATACGCAGTATTTT
v_call: TRBV7-3
d_call: NA
clone_size: NA
j_call: TRBJ2-3